The rows below give T cell receptor beta chains drawn from one sample of a study of human T cells and chemical hapten exposure. MiXCR, run by TCRdb on the RACE reads, gives a single entry per CDR3 protein. The sample shows more than 250,000 distinct CDR3 sequences, roughly 7.4% of them seen only once. The sequencing here drew on whole blood, taken in connection with sensitization to the hapten diphenylcyclopropenone (DPC). These receptors all stem from a young man with alopecia areata. Some clones in this sample may be carry-over from other donors' samples. The CDR3 runs from the conserved cysteine through the conserved F or W. A D gene is named only where the DNA matches it firmly. A row's size may be missing; if present it is once, few, many or a size class.

j_call | d_call | v_call | clone_size | cdr3_aa | cdr3_nt
TRBJ2-5 | . | TRBV24-1 | . | CATSDLGVPQETQYF | TGTGCCACCAGTGATTTAGGGGTCCCCCAAGAGACCCAGTACTTC
TRBJ2-3 | TRBD2 | TRBV4-1 | once | CASSPLPGLGADTQYF | TGCGCCAGCAGCCCACTGCCGGGACTAGGTGCAGATACGCAGTATTTT
TRBJ2-3 | . | TRBV7-9 | . | CASSPTAGQDTQYF | TGTGCCAGCAGCCCCACCGCGGGTCAGGATACGCAGTATTTT
TRBJ2-6 | . | TRBV7-9 | many | CASSFIMGSGANVLTF | TGTGCCAGCAGCTTCATTATGGGTTCTGGGGCCAACGTCCTGACTTTC
TRBJ2-4 | . | TRBV27 | . | CASSQANYRDIQYF | TGTGCCAGCAGTCAAGCGAATTATAGAGACATTCAGTACTTC
TRBJ1-5 | TRBD1 | TRBV18 | few | CASSLRGPKIDQPQHF | TGTGCCAGCTCACTAAGGGGGCCCAAAATAGATCAGCCCCAGCATTTT
TRBJ2-7 | . | TRBV20-1 | . | CSAPPPPGASPSREQYF | TGCAGTGCTCCACCCCCGCCGGGGGCATCCCCCTCTCGGGAGCAGTACTTC
TRBJ1-4 | TRBD1 | TRBV20-1 | few | CSARRTGWGEKLFF | TGCAGTGCTAGAAGGACAGGATGGGGGGAAAAACTGTTTTTT
TRBJ2-6 | . | TRBV5-5 | few | CASSLGYSSGANVLTF | TGTGCCAGCAGCTTGGGATACAGCTCTGGGGCCAACGTCCTGACTTTC
TRBJ1-1 | . | TRBV12-3/TRBV12-4 | . | CASTGEVTEAFF | TGTGCCAGCACTGGCGAAGTCACTGAAGCTTTCTTT
TRBJ1-2 | . | TRBV9 | few | CASSVANPNYGYTF | TGTGCCAGCAGCGTAGCTAACCCTAACTATGGCTACACCTTC
TRBJ1-2 | . | TRBV20-1 | many | CSAVNLRTPRPYGYTF | TGCAGTGCTGTAAACTTGAGGACACCCAGACCCTATGGCTACACCTTC
TRBJ1-5 | . | TRBV28 | many | CASRALTGTQPQHF | TGTGCCAGCCGAGCCCTTACAGGGACCCAGCCCCAGCATTTT
TRBJ2-2 | TRBD1 | TRBV7-9 | few | CASSLFSGTANTGELFF | TGTGCCAGCAGCTTATTTTCCGGGACAGCGAACACCGGGGAGCTGTTTTTT
TRBJ1-1 | TRBD1 | TRBV2 | . | CASSLQGVNRGEAFF | TGTGCCAGCAGCCTTCAGGGTGTGAACAGGGGTGAAGCTTTCTTT
TRBJ2-7 | . | TRBV11-2 | few | CASSSLAGTYEQYF | TGTGCCAGCAGCTCCCTCGCGGGTACTTACGAGCAGTACTTC
TRBJ2-1 | TRBD1 | TRBV12-3/TRBV12-4 | . | CASRLQGQGLIYEQFF | TGTGCCAGCAGACTTCAGGGACAGGGGTTGATCTATGAGCAGTTCTTC
TRBJ1-2 | . | TRBV20-1 | few | CSARDPQGILTNYGYTF | TGCAGTGCTAGAGATCCCCAAGGCATCCTAACTAACTATGGCTACACCTTC
TRBJ2-7 | . | TRBV4-1 | few | CASSQEWGTYEQYF | TGCGCCAGCAGCCAAGAATGGGGGACCTACGAGCAGTACTTC
TRBJ2-2 | . | TRBV7-2 | . | CASSLLGGHTGELFF | TGTGCCAGCAGCCTCCTGGGGGGACACACCGGGGAGCTGTTTTTT
TRBJ1-1 | TRBD1 | TRBV29-1 | few | CSVAGDRNTEAFF | TGCAGCGTTGCCGGGGACAGGAACACTGAAGCTTTCTTT
TRBJ1-2 | . | TRBV12-3/TRBV12-4 | many | CASNPTGAYGYTF | TGTGCCAGCAACCCGACAGGAGCATATGGCTACACCTTC
TRBJ1-2 | . | TRBV4-3 | many | CASSHGQNSNYGYTF | TGCGCCAGCAGCCACGGACAGAACTCTAACTATGGCTACACCTTC
TRBJ2-2 | . | TRBV12-3/TRBV12-4 | many | CASSFRPTGELFF | TGTGCCAGCAGTTTCCGCCCCACCGGGGAGCTGTTTTTT
TRBJ2-5 | TRBD2 | TRBV20-1 | many | CSAGTSGEETQYF | TGCAGTGCTGGGACTAGCGGGGAAGAGACCCAGTACTTC
TRBJ2-1 | . | TRBV7-9 | many | CASSRNNEQFF | TGTGCCAGCAGCAGGAACAATGAGCAGTTCTTC
TRBJ1-3 | . | TRBV10-3 | . | CAISESRGPGNTIYF | TGTGCCATCAGTGAGTCGAGGGGCCCTGGAAACACCATATATTTT
TRBJ1-5 | . | TRBV6-5 | . | CASSYGRGGQPQHF | TGTGCCAGCAGTTACGGAAGGGGAGGACAGCCCCAGCATTTT
TRBJ1-5 | . | TRBV6-6 | many | CASSYSPQPQHF | TGTGCCAGCAGTTACTCCCCCCAACCCCAGCATTTT
TRBJ2-2 | . | TRBV7-2 | many | CASSSIGTGELFF | TGTGCCAGCAGCTCAATTGGTACCGGGGAGCTGTTTTTT
TRBJ2-5 | . | TRBV29-1 | . | CSVDLAGLSEETQYF | TGCAGCGTTGATTTAGCAGGGTTGTCTGAAGAGACCCAGTACTTC
TRBJ1-1 | . | TRBV29-1 | many | CSAKVWTQNTEAFF | TGCAGCGCCAAAGTTTGGACACAAAACACTGAAGCTTTCTTT
TRBJ1-1 | . | TRBV7-3 | . | CASSSGLGTEAFF | TGTGCCAGCAGCTCGGGCTTAGGCACTGAAGCTTTCTTT